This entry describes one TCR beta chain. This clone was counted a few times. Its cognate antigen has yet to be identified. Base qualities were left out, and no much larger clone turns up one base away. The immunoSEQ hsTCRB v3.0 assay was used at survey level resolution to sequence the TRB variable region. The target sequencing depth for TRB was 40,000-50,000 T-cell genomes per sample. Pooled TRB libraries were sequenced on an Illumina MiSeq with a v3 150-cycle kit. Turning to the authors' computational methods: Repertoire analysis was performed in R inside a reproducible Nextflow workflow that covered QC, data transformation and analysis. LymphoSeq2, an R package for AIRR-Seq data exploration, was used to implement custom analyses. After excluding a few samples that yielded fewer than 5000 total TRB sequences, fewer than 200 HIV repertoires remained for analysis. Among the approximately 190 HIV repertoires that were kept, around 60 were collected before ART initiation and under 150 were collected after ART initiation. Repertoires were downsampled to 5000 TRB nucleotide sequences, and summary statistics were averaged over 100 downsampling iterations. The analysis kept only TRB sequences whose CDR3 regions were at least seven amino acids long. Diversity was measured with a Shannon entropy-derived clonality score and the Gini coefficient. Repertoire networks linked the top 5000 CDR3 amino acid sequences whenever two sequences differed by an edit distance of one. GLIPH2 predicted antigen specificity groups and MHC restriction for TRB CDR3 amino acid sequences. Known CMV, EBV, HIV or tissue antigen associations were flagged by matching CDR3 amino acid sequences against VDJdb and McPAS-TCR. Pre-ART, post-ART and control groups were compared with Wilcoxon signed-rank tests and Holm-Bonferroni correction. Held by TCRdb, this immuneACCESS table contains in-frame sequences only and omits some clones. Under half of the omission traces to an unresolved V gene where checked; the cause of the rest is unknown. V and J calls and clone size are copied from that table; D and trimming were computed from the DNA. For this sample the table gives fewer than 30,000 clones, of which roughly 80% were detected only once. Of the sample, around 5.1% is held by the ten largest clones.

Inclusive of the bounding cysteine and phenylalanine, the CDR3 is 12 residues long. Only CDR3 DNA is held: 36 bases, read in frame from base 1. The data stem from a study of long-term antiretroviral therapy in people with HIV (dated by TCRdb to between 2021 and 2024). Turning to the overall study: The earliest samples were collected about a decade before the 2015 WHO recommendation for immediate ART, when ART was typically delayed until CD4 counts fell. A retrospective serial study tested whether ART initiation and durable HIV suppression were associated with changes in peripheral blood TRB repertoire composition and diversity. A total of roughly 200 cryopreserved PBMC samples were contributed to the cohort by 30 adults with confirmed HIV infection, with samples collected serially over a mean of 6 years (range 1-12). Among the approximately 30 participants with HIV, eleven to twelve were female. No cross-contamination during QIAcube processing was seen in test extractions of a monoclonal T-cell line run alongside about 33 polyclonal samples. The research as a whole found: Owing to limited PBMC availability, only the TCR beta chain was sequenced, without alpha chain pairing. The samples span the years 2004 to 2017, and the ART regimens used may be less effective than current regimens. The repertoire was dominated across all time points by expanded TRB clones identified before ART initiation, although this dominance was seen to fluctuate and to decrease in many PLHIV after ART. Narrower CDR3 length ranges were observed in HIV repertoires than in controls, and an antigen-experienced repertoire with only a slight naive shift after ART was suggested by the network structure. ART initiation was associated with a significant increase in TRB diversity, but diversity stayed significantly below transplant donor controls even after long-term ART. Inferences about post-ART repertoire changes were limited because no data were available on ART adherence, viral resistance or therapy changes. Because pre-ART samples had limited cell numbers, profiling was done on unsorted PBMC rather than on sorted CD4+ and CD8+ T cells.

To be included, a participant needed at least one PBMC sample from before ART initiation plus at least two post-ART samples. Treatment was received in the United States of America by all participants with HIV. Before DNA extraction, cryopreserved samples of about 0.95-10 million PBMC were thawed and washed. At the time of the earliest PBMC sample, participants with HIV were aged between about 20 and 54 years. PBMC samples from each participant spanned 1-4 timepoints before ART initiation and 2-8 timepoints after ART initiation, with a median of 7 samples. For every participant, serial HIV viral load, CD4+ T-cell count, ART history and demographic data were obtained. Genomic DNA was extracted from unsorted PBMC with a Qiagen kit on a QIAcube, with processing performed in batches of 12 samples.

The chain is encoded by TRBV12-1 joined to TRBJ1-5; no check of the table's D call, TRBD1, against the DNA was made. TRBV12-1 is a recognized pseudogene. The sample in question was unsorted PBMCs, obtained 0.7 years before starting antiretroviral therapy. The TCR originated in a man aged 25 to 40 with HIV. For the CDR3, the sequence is CARLRGSGPQHF. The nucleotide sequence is TGTGCCAGACTCAGGGGCTCGGGGCCCCAGCATTTT.